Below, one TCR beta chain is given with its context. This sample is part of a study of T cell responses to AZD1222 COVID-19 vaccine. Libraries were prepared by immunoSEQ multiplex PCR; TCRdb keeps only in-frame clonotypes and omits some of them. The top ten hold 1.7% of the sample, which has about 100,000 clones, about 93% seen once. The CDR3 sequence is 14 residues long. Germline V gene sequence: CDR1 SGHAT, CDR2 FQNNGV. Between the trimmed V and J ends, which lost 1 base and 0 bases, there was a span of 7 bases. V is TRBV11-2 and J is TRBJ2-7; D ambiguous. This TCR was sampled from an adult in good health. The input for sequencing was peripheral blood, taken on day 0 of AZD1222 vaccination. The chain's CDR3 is CASSLAHSSYEQYF. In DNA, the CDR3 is TGTGCCAGCAGCTTAGCCCACAGCTCCTACGAGCAGTACTTC.